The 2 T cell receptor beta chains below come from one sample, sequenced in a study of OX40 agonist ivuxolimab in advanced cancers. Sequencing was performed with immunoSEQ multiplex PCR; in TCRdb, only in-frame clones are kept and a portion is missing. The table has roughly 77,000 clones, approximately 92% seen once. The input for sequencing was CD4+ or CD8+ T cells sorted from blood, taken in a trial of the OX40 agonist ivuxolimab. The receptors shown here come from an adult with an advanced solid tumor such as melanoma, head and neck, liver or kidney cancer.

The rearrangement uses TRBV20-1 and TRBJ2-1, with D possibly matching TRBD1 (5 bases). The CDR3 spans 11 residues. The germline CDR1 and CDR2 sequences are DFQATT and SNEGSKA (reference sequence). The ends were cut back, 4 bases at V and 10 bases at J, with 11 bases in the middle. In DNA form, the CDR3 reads TGCAGTGCTACTGGGGCCACCGAGCAGTTCTTC. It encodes CSATGATEQFF.

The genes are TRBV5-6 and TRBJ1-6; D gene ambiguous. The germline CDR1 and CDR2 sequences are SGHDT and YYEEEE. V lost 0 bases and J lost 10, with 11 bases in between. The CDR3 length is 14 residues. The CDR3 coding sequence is TGTGCCAGCAGCTTGGTAACAGAGGGATCACCCCTCCACTTT. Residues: CASSLVTEGSPLHF. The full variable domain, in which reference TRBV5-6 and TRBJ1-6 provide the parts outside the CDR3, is DAGVTQSPTHLIKTRGQQVTLRCSPKSGHDTVSWYQQALGQGPQFIFQYYEEEERQRGNFPDRFSGHQFPNYSSELNVNALLLGDSALYLCASSLVTEGSPLHFGNGTRLTVT.